Described below is a single T cell receptor beta chain sequence and its context. This sample is drawn from a study of blood T cell repertoires in COVID-19. The repertoire was sequenced with immunoSEQ multiplex PCR; TCRdb's copy has only in-frame clones and lacks some. This sample yields about 240,000 clones, of which roughly four fifths are seen a single time; roughly 9.6% belongs to the top ten. The ends were cut back, 2 bases at V and 4 bases at J, with 15 bases in the middle. CDR1 is ENHRY, CDR2 SYGVKD, per germline. The CDR3 consists of 15 residues. The V and J genes are TRBV10-3 and TRBJ2-7; the D gene is possibly TRBD2 (5 bases). Sequenced sample: peripheral blood. The clonotype originates from an elderly woman with acute or convalescent COVID-19. This CDR3 is CAISERAQREYEQYF. As DNA, the CDR3 is TGTGCCATCAGTGAGAGGGCCCAGAGGGAATACGAGCAGTACTTC.